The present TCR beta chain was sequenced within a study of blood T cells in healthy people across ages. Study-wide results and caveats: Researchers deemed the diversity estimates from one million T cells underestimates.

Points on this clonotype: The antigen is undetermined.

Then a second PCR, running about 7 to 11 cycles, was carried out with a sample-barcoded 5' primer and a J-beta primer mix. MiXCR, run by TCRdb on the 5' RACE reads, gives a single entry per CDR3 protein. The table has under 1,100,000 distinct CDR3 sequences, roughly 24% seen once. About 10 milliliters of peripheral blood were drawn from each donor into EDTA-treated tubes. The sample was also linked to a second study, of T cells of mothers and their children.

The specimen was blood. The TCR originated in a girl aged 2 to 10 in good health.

The CDR3 DNA reads as TGTGCCAGCAGCCAAAACGGGGGAGAGGAGACCCAGTACTTC. This gives the protein CASSQNGGEETQYF. The chain combines TRBV3-1 with TRBJ2-1; weak D call: TRBD2 (6 bases). The J call could be wrong; TRBJ2-5 is a better fit for the DNA end. The CDR3 spans 14 residues. CDR1 and CDR2 (germline): LGHDT, YNNKEL (reference sequence).